The 4 T cell receptor beta chains reported below all come from one sample, sequenced in a study of blood T cell repertoires in COVID-19. Some clones are missing from TCRdb's copy, which holds only in-frame ones; the method was immunoSEQ multiplex PCR. The sample lists fewer than 250,000 clones; approximately 90% were seen once. The material sequenced was peripheral blood. All receptors come from a man between 35 and 55 years old with acute or convalescent COVID-19.

The chain is built from TRBV9 and TRBJ1-4, with 8 bases fitting TRBD1. V shed 4 bases and J 0 bases; nucleotides not matched to a gene: 8. In germline, CDR1 is SGDLS, CDR2 YYNGEE. CDR3 length: 17 residues. In DNA, the CDR3 is TGTGCCAGCAGCTCGGGGACAGGTTCGGCAACTAATGAAAAACTGTTTTTT. It is translated as CASSSGTGSATNEKLFF.

The table lists this clone with a count of one. Distinct nucleotide sequences in the sample also encode this CDR3. The chain recombines TRBV5-1 with TRBJ1-1; D might be TRBD1 (5 bases). There are 13 residues in the CDR3. CDR1 and CDR2 (germline): SGHRS, YFSETQ. The ends were cut back, 2 bases at V and 5 bases at J, with 10 bases in the middle. CDR3 nucleotide sequence: TGCGCCAGCAGCTTTGGGGGGGAAACTGAAGCTTTCTTT. Translating gives CASSFGGETEAFF.

V gene TRBV7-9 combines with J gene TRBJ2-3, with 9 bases matching TRBD1. V lost 5 bases and J lost 0; bases outside the gene matches: 6. The germline V gene encodes CDR1 SEHNR and CDR2 FQNEAQ (reference sequence). The CDR3 sequence is 16 residues long. This CDR3 reads CASSLGTGSSTDTQYF. Written as DNA, the CDR3 is TGTGCCAGCAGCCTCGGGACAGGGTCTAGCACAGATACGCAGTATTTT.

J is TRBJ1-4 and V is TRBV7-9; 8 bases map to TRBD1. Germline V CDR1 and CDR2: SEHNR, FQNEAQ (reference sequence). V lost 9 bases and J lost 10; bases outside the gene matches: 13. The CDR3 runs to 14 residues. CDR3 sequence: CASSLTGGKGKLFF. CDR3 coding DNA: TGTGCCAGTTCACTCACAGGGGGGAAGGGAAAACTGTTTTTT.